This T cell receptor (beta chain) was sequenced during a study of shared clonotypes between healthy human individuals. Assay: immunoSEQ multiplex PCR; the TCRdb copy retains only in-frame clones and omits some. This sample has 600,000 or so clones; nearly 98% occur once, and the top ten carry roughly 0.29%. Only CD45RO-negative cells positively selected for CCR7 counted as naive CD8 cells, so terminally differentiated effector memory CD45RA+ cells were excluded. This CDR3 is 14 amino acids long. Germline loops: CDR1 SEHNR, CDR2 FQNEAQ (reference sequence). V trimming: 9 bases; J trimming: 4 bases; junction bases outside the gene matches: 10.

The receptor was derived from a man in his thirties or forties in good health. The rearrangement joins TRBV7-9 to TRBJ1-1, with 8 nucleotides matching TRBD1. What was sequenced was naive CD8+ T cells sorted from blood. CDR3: CASRRQGAPTEAFF. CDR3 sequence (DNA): TGTGCCAGTCGTAGGCAGGGGGCGCCCACTGAAGCTTTCTTT.